This T cell receptor beta chain came from a study of blood T cell repertoires in COVID-19. The V gene's germline CDR1 is KGHDR and CDR2 SFDVKD. There are 17 residues in the CDR3. V lost 4 bases to trimming and J lost 1 base; unmatched junction nucleotides: 8. Seattle-derived patients entered the study during active infection and were followed longitudinally. Generated by immunoSEQ multiplex PCR, the TCRdb table keeps only in-frame clones and is missing some. The sample records about 440,000 clones, roughly 88% being singletons. The genes are TRBV24-1 and TRBJ2-1; 8 bases fit TRBD1. The sequenced sample consisted of peripheral blood. The sequence was obtained from a woman between 50 and 59 years old with COVID-19, enrolled during active disease. DNA of the CDR3: TGTGCCACCAGTGACCCGGGACAGGAGGTTTCCTACAATGAGCAGTTCTTC. Translating it yields CATSDPGQEVSYNEQFF.